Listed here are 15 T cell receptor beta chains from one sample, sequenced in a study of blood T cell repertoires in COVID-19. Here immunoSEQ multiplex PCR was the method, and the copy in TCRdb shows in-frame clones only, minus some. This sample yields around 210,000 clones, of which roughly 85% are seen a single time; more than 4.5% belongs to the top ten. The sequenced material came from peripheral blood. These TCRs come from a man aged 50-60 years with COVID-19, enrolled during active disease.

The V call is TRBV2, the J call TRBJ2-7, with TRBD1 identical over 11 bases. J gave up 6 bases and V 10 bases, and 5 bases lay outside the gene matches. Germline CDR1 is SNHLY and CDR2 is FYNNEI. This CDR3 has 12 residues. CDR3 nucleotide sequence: TGTGCCACCGGACAGGGGGCGTTCGAGCAGTACTTC. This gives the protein CATGQGAFEQYF.

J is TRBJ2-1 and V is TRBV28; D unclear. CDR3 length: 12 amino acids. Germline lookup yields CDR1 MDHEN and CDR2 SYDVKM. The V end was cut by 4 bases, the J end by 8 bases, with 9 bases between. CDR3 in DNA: TGTGCCAGCAGTTCGTCCCTGTATGAGCAGTTCTTC. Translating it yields CASSSSLYEQFF.

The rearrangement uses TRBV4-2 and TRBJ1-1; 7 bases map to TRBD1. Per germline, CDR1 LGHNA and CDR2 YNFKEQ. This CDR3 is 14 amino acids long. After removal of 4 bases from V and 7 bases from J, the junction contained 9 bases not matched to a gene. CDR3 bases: TGTGCCAGCAGCCCTGATTTAGACAGGGATGAAGCTTTCTTT. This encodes CASSPDLDRDEAFF.

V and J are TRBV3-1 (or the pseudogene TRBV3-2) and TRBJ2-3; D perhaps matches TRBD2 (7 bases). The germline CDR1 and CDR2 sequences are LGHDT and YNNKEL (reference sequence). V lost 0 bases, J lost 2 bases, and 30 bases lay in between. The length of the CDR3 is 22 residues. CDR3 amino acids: CASSQEVGQGRAVKLDTDTQYF. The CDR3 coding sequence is TGTGCCAGCAGCCAAGAGGTAGGGCAGGGGAGGGCCGTTAAGCTGGACACAGATACGCAGTATTTT.

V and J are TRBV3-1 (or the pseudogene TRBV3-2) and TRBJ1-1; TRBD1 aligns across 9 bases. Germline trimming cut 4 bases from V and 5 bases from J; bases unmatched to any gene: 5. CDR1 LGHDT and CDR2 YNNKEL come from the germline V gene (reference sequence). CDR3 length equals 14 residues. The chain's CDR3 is CASSPGQGETEAFF. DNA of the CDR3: TGTGCCAGCAGCCCGGGACAGGGTGAGACTGAAGCTTTCTTT.

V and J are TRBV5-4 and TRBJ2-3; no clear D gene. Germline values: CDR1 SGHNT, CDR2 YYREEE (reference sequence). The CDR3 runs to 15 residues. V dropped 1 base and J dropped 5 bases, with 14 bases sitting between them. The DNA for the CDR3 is TGTGCCAGCAGCTTGTCTTATGGGTCAGGAGATACGCAGTATTTT. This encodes CASSLSYGSGDTQYF.

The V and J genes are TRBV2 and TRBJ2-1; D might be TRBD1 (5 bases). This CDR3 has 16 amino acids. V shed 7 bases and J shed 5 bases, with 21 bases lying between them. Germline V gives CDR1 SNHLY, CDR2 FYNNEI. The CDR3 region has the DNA TGTGCCAGCATCAGAACCCAGGGTAGCCCAGACAATGAGCAGTTCTTC. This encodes CASIRTQGSPDNEQFF.

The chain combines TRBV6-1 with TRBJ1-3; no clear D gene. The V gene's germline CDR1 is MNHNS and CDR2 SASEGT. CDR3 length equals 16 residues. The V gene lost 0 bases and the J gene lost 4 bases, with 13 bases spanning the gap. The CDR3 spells CASSEALRGGGNTIYF. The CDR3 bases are TGTGCCAGCAGTGAAGCGCTTCGTGGAGGGGGAAACACCATATATTTT.

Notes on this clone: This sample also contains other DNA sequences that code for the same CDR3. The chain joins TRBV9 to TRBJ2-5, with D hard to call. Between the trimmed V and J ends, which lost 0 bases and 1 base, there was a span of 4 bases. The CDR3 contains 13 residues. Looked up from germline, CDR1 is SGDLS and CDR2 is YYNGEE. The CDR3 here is CASSVASQETQYF. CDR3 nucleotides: TGTGCCAGCAGCGTAGCCAGCCAAGAGACCCAGTACTTC.

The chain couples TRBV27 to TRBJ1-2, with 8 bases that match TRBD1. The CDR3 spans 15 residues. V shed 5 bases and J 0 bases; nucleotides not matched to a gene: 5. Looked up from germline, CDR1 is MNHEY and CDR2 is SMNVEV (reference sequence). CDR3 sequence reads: CASSTRTGPNYGYTF. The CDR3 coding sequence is TGTGCCAGCAGTACACGGACAGGGCCTAACTATGGCTACACCTTC.

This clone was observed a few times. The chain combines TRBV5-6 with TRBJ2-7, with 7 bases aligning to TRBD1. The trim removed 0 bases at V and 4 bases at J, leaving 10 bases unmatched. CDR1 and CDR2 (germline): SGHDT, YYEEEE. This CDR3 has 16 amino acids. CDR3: CASSLAGAGGGYEQYF. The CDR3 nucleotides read TGTGCCAGCAGCTTGGCCGGGGCAGGGGGTGGGTACGAGCAGTACTTC.

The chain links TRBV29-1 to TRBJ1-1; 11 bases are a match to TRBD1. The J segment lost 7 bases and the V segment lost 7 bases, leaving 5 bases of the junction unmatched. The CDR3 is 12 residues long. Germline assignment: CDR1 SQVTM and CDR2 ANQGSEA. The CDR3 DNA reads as TGCAGCGCCGGACAGGGGGCCCGTGAAGCTTTCTTT. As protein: CSAGQGAREAFF. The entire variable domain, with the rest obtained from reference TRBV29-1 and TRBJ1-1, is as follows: SAVISQKPSRDICQRGTSLTIQCQVDSQVTMMFWYRQQPGQSLTLIATANQGSEATYESGFVIDKFPISRPNLTFSTLTVSNMSPEDSSIYLCSAGQGAREAFFGQGTRLTVV.

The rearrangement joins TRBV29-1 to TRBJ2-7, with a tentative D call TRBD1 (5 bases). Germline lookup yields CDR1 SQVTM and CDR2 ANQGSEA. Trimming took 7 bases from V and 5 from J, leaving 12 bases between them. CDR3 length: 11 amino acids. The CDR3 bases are TGCAGCGGACTGACAGAGGACGAGCAGTACTTC. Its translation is CSGLTEDEQYF.

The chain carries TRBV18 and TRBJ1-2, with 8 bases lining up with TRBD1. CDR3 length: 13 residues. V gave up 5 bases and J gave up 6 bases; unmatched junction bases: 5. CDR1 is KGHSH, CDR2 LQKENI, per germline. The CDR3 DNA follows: TGTGCCAGCTCATCGACAGGGGTGGATGGCTACACCTTC. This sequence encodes CASSSTGVDGYTF.

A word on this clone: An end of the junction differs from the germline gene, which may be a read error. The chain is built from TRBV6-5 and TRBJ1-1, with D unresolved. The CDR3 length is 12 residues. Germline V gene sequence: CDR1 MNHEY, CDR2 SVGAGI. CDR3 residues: CASSYDKAILRF. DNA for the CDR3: TGTGCCAGCAGTTACGATAAGGCTATCCTGAGGTTT.